The 32 T cell receptor beta chains below all came from one sample that was sequenced in a study of monozygotic twins with inflammatory bowel disease. From the 5' RACE reads, TCRdb lists one entry per CDR3 protein and no DNA. This table holds roughly 100,000 distinct CDR3 sequences. What was sequenced was blood. Every receptor here comes from a human donor with ulcerative colitis or Crohn's disease, or a healthy co-twin of an affected twin (not recorded which).

CDR3 sequence: CASSLEISGNTIYF. The rearrangement links TRBV11-1 to TRBJ1-3. Per the germline V gene, CDR1 is SGHAT and CDR2 is FQDESV (reference sequence). The length of the CDR3 is 14 residues. The complete variable domain, with remaining parts taken from reference TRBV11-1 and TRBJ1-3, reads EAEVAQSPRYKITEKSQAVAFWCDPISGHATLYWYRQILGQGPELLVQFQDESVVDDSQLPKDRFSAERLKGVDSTLKIQPAELGDSAMYLCASSLEISGNTIYFGEGSWLTVV.

This chain connects TRBV6-1 to TRBJ2-7; no DNA is available, so the TRBD2 call from TCRdb remains unchecked. Germline CDR1 reads MNHNS; CDR2 reads SASEGT. The CDR3 totals 14 residues. CDR3 loop: CASSPPGGRSEQYF.

The chain employs TRBV10-3 and TRBJ1-2; TCRdb returns TRBD1, unconfirmable since there is no DNA. CDR1 ENHRY and CDR2 SYGVKD come from the germline V gene. CDR3 length equals 14 residues. The CDR3 sequence: CAIRPGQGAGGYTF.

This rearrangement joins TRBV28 to TRBJ2-3; as DNA is missing, the TRBD1 call by TCRdb cannot be tested. This CDR3 has 16 residues. The germline gives CDR1 MDHEN, CDR2 SYDVKM. The CDR3 protein is CASSWGTAGGHDTQYF.

The V and J genes are TRBV20-1 and TRBJ2-2; TCRdb proposes TRBD2, but this gene call is untestable without DNA. The CDR3 runs to 16 residues. The germline V gene encodes CDR1 DFQATT and CDR2 SNEGSKA (reference sequence). The CDR3 region is CSAQSATSGNTGELFF.

The chain recombines TRBV4-3 with TRBJ2-3; there is no DNA to check the TCRdb D call of TRBD1. The germline gives CDR1 LGHNA, CDR2 YSLEER. This CDR3 contains 15 residues. CDR3 residues: CASSQVRGQSDTQYF.

This chain connects TRBV29-1 to TRBJ2-2; TCRdb proposes TRBD2, but this gene call is untestable without DNA. The CDR3 extends over 15 amino acids. The germline V gene encodes CDR1 SQVTM and CDR2 ANQGSEA. The CDR3 sequence: CSVDMSGRTTGELFF.

The V gene is TRBV24-1, the J gene TRBJ2-2. The germline V gene encodes CDR1 KGHDR and CDR2 SFDVKD. The CDR3 totals 15 residues. CDR3 sequence reads: CATSDPGLHTGELFF.

The genes are TRBV7-2 and TRBJ2-7; without DNA, the TCRdb call of TRBD1 cannot be checked. CDR1 and CDR2 from the germline V gene are SGHTA and FQGNSA. This CDR3 has 13 amino acids. CDR3 protein: CASSLPPVSEQYF.

The chain recombines TRBV20-1 with TRBJ2-1; TCRdb proposes TRBD2, but this gene call is untestable without DNA. The CDR3 has 17 residues. Per the germline V gene, CDR1 is DFQATT and CDR2 is SNEGSKA (reference sequence). The CDR3 protein is CSARDPGTSGGFNEQFF.

The chain uses TRBV7-9 and TRBJ2-1; with no DNA, the TCRdb D assignment of TRBD1 cannot be verified. Germline values: CDR1 SEHNR, CDR2 FQNEAQ (reference sequence). CDR3 size: 13 residues. The chain's CDR3 is CASILSGGHEQFF.

The rearrangement joins TRBV11-2 to TRBJ2-2. In germline, CDR1 is SGHAT, CDR2 FQNNGV. The CDR3 is 15 amino acids. CDR3 sequence reads: CASSFGRPTAGELFF.

CDR3 residues: CASSYSGEYYEQYF. The J gene is TRBJ2-7, the V gene TRBV5-1; TCRdb designates TRBD2, a call that cannot be tested without DNA. The CDR3 spans 14 residues. Germline V gene data show CDR1 as SGHRS and CDR2 as YFSETQ.

V usage is TRBV6-2 or TRBV6-3 and J usage is TRBJ2-2; as DNA is missing, the TRBD2 call by TCRdb cannot be tested. There are 14 residues in the CDR3. CDR1 and CDR2 (germline): MNHEY, SVGEGT. The CDR3 protein is CASRGGPHTGELFF.

This chain uses TRBV6-1 with TRBJ1-5; the D call of TRBD1 rests on TCRdb alone, since no DNA is present to check it. Germline-derived CDR1 and CDR2 are MNHNS and SASEGT. The CDR3 sequence is 15 residues long. The CDR3 protein is CASTSREMNNQPQHF.

This chain connects TRBV6-5 to TRBJ2-3; as DNA is missing, the TRBD1 call by TCRdb cannot be tested. This CDR3 is built from 17 residues. The germline V gene encodes CDR1 MNHEY and CDR2 SVGAGI. This chain's CDR3 is CASSTSGGTSPTDTQYF.

The chain has TRBV19 and TRBJ2-3; no DNA is available, so the TRBD2 call from TCRdb remains unchecked. Per the germline V gene, CDR1 is LNHDA and CDR2 is SQIVND (reference sequence). The CDR3 totals 12 residues. CDR3 loop: CASTDLSDTQYF. Based on the CDR3 plus reference TRBV19 and TRBJ2-3, the full variable domain is DGGITQSPKYLFRKEGQNVTLSCEQNLNHDAMYWYRQDPGQGLRLIYYSQIVNDFQKGDIAEGYSVSREKKESFPLTVTSAQKNPTAFYLCASTDLSDTQYFGPGTRLTVL.

J is TRBJ2-3 and V is TRBV7-2; TCRdb returns TRBD2, unconfirmable since there is no DNA. The germline CDR1 and CDR2 sequences are SGHTA and FQGNSA. CDR3 length equals 15 residues. The CDR3 sequence is CASSLRGDFTDTQYF. The full variable domain, rest sourced from reference TRBV7-2 and TRBJ2-3, is GAGVSQSPSNKVTEKGKDVELRCDPISGHTALYWYRQSLGQGLEFLIYFQGNSAPDKSGLPSDRFSAERTGGSVSTLTIQRTQQEDSAVYLCASSLRGDFTDTQYFGPGTRLTVL.

The V call is TRBV9, the J call TRBJ2-1; TCRdb's assignment of TRBD2 cannot be checked, as there is no DNA. Germline assignment: CDR1 SGDLS and CDR2 YYNGEE. The CDR3 contains 17 residues. CDR3 sequence reads: CASSVVYSGSSYNEQFF.

This chain's CDR3 is CASSQDLGMGKNIQYF. The gene calls are TRBV4-2 and TRBJ2-4. Germline assignment: CDR1 LGHNA and CDR2 YNFKEQ. This CDR3 comprises 16 residues.

This sequence joins TRBV28 and TRBJ1-4; TCRdb returns TRBD1, unconfirmable since there is no DNA. The CDR3 spans 13 residues. Looked up from germline, CDR1 is MDHEN and CDR2 is SYDVKM. CDR3 protein: CASSLPGGEKLFF.

The chain couples TRBV18 to TRBJ1-1. The V gene's germline CDR1 is KGHSH and CDR2 LQKENI. The CDR3 length is 14 residues. The CDR3 loop reads CASSPQGPTTEAFF.

The chain couples TRBV5-1 to TRBJ2-7; with no DNA, the TCRdb D assignment of TRBD2 cannot be verified. Germline V gene lookup returns CDR1 SGHRS and CDR2 YFSETQ. CDR3 size: 14 residues. The CDR3 sequence is CASSWRVQGNEQYF.

The V and J genes are TRBV18 and TRBJ2-7; no DNA is available, so the TRBD1 call from TCRdb remains unchecked. Germline V gives CDR1 KGHSH, CDR2 LQKENI. The CDR3 extends over 14 amino acids. CDR3 sequence reads: CASSPIRVGYEQYF. Complete variable domain (other parts from reference TRBV18 and TRBJ2-7): NAGVMQNPRHLVRRRGQEARLRCSPMKGHSHVYWYRQLPEEGLKFMVYLQKENIIDESGMPKERFSAEFPKEGPSILRIQQVVRGDSAAYFCASSPIRVGYEQYFGPGTRLTVT.

This chain uses TRBV20-1 with TRBJ2-7. The CDR3 runs to 13 residues. The germline gives CDR1 DFQATT, CDR2 SNEGSKA (reference sequence). The CDR3 sequence is CSASLASPYEQYF.

The V and J genes are TRBV5-1 and TRBJ1-1; the D gene TCRdb calls, TRBD1, cannot be checked with no DNA. The CDR3 has 16 residues. Germline V CDR1 and CDR2: SGHRS, YFSETQ. The CDR3 region is CASKQTSTGLNTEAFF.

The genes are TRBV20-1 and TRBJ2-6; TCRdb outputs TRBD1, but without DNA this stays unchecked. The CDR3 runs to 19 residues. Germline CDR1 is DFQATT and CDR2 is SNEGSKA (reference sequence). CDR3 protein: CSARERTGMVYAGANVLTF.

The chain is built from TRBV6-8 and TRBJ2-1; TCRdb returns TRBD1, unconfirmable since there is no DNA. The CDR3 spans 14 residues. Germline CDR1 MNHGY, CDR2 SAAAGT. CDR3 in amino acids: CASSERGAVNEQFF.

The V call is TRBV20-1, the J call TRBJ1-6; TCRdb's D call of TRBD1 is untestable without DNA. This CDR3 region has 18 residues. Germline V gene sequence: CDR1 DFQATT, CDR2 SNEGSKA (reference sequence). The CDR3 reads CSARDLDRVVFYNSPLHF.

The chain employs TRBV12-3 or TRBV12-4 and TRBJ2-7; the TCRdb call, TRBD2, lacks DNA for checking. The CDR3 is made up of 15 amino acids. The CDR3 loop reads CASSSRTQMAYEQYF.

The J gene is TRBJ2-3, the V gene TRBV6-5; TCRdb lists TRBD1, though no DNA is available to test this call. The CDR3 contains 15 residues. In germline, CDR1 is MNHEY, CDR2 SVGAGI. The CDR3 protein is CASSYMGAQTDTQYF.

The rearrangement uses TRBV5-1 and TRBJ2-1; without DNA, the TCRdb call of TRBD2 cannot be checked. Germline V gene sequence: CDR1 SGHRS, CDR2 YFSETQ. The length of the CDR3 is 15 residues. CDR3 region: CASSLPLAGSNEQFF.